This TCR beta chain emerged from a study of technical replicates of blood from a handful of donors. The CDR3 length is 14 residues. Germline V CDR1 and CDR2: MDHEN, SYDVKM. The V and J ends lost 2 bases and 8 bases respectively, with 14 bases between them. Sequenced by immunoSEQ multiplex PCR; TCRdb stores in-frame clones only, minus some. The table has about 62,000 clones, approximately 87% seen once. The chain carries TRBV28 and TRBJ2-3; tentative D call: TRBD1 (5 bases). This TCR derives from a human donor in good health. Some clones in this sample may be carry-over from other donors' samples. Sequences were obtained from PBMCs. The CDR3 loop reads CASSLSQGWSTQYF. For the CDR3, the DNA is TGTGCCAGCAGTTTAAGTCAGGGCTGGAGTACGCAGTATTTT.